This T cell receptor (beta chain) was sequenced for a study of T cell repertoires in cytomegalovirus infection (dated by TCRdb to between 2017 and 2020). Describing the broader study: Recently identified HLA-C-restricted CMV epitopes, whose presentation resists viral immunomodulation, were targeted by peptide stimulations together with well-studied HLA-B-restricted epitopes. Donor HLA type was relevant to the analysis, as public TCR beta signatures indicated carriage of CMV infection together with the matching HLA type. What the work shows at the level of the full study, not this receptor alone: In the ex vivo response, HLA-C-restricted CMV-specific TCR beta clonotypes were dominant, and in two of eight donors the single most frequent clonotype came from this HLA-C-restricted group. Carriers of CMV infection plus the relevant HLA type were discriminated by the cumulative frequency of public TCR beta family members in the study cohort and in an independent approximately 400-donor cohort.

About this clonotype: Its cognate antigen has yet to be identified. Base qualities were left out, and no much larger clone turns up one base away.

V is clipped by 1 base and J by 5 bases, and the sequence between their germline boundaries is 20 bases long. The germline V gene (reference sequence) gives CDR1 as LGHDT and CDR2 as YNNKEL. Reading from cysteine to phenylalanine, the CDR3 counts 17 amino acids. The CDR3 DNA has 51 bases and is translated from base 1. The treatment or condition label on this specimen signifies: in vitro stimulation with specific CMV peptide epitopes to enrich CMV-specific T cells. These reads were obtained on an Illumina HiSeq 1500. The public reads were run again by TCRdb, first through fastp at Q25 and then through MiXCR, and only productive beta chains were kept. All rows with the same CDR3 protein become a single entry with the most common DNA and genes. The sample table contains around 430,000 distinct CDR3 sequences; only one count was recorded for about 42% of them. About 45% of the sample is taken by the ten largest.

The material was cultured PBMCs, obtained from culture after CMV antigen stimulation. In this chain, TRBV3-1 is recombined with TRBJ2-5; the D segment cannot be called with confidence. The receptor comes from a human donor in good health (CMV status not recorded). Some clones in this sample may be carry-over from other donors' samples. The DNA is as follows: TGTGCCAGCAGCCAAGGGGCCGAGCGCTCGACGTGGGAGACCCAGTACTTC. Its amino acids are CASSQGAERSTWETQYF.